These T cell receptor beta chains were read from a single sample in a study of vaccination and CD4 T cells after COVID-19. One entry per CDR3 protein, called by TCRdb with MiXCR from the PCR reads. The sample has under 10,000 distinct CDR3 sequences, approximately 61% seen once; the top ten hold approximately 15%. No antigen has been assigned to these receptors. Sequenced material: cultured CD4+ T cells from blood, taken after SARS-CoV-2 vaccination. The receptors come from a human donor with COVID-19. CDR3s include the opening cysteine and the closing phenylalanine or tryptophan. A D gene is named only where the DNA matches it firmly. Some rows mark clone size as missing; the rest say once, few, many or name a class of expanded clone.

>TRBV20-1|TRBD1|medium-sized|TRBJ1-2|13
TGCAGTGCGACCGACAGGGTGGGCTATGGCTACACCTTC
CSATDRVGYGYTF
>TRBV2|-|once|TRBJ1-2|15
TGTGCCAGCAGTGTAGGGCAGATACAAGCTTATGGCTACACCTTC
CASSVGQIQAYGYTF
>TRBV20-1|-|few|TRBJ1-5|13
TGCAGTGCTAGTCGAGATAGCAATCAGCCCCAGCATTTT
CSASRDSNQPQHF
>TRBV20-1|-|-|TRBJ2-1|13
TGCAGTGCCGGCCGCACGGGGGTGAATGAGCAGTTCTTC
CSAGRTGVNEQFF
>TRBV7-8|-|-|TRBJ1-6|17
TGTGCCAGCACCCCAGACCGACCAAGCTCCTATAATTCACCCCTCCACTTT
CASTPDRPSSYNSPLHF
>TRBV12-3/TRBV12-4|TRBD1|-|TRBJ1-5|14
TGTGCCAGCAGTTTCGGACAGGGGAAGCAGCCCCAGCATTTT
CASSFGQGKQPQHF
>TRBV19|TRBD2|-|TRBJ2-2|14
TGTGCCAGTACCAACAGCGGGGTTGACGGGGAGCTGTTTTTT
CASTNSGVDGELFF
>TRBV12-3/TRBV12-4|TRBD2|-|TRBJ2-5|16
TGTGCCAGCAGTTCCGTCGGGACTAGCGGGGAAGAGACCCAGTACTTC
CASSSVGTSGEETQYF
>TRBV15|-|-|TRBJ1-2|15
TGTGCCACCAGCCTCGGGGGGGAGATCCAATATGGCTACACCTTC
CATSLGGEIQYGYTF
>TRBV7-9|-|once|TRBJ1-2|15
TGTGCCAGCAGCTTAGAGACGGGACGGAGGTATGGCTACACCTTC
CASSLETGRRYGYTF
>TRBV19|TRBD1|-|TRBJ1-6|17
TGTGCCAGTAGTATAGTGGGGCAGGGGGCGAATAATTCACCCCTCCACTTT
CASSIVGQGANNSPLHF
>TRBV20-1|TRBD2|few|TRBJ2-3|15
TGCAGTGCTGAAGCTAGCGGGGGCAGCACAGATACGCAGTATTTT
CSAEASGGSTDTQYF
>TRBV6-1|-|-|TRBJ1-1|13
TGTGCCAGCAGTCCTTTCGAGTCCACTGAAGCTTTCTTT
CASSPFESTEAFF
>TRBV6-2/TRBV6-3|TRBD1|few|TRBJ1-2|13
TGTGCCAGCAGCTCGGACAGGGAAGCTGGCTACACCTTC
CASSSDREAGYTF
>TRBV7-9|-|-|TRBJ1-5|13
TGTGCCAGCAGCTTAGACCGTAATCAGCCCCAGCATTTT
CASSLDRNQPQHF
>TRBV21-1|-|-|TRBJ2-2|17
TGTGCCAGCAGCCCGCGGGGATCAGCGGGAGACACCGGGGAGCTGTTTTTT
CASSPRGSAGDTGELFF
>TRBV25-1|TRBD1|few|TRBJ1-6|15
TGTGCCAGCAGTTTGGGGACAGGGGGTAGCTCACCCCTCCACTTT
CASSLGTGGSSPLHF
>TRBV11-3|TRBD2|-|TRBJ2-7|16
TGTGCCAGCAGCCCCGGCGGGCGGGACTACTCCTACGAGCAGTACTTC
CASSPGGRDYSYEQYF
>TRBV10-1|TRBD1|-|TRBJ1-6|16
TGCGCCAGCATCCAGACAGGGTCCAGCCATAATTCACCCCTCCACTTT
CASIQTGSSHNSPLHF
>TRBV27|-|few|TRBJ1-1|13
TGTGCCAGCAGCTCAAGGGGGGGGACTGAAGCTTTCTTT
CASSSRGGTEAFF
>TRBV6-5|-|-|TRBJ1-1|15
TGTGCCAGCAGTTACTCGTTATCAGAGAACACTGAAGCTTTCTTT
CASSYSLSENTEAFF
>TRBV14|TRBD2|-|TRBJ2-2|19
TGTGCCAGCAGCCAAGTCCCGGGACTAGCGGGGGGGTACACCGGGGAGCTGTTTTTT
CASSQVPGLAGGYTGELFF
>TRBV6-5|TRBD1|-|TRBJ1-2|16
TGTGCCAGCAGTTACCTCTCCGGGACAGGGTACTATGGCTACACCTTC
CASSYLSGTGYYGYTF
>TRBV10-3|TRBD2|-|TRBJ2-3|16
TGTGCCATCAGTGATCAGCGGGGGGGCCGTTTGGATACGCAGTATTTT
CAISDQRGGRLDTQYF
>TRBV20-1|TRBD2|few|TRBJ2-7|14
TGCAGTGCGAAAGAAACTAGCGGGCCCTACGAGCAGTACTTC
CSAKETSGPYEQYF
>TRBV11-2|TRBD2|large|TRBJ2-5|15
TGTGCCAGCAGCAAAAGCGGGGGGGCCCTGGAGACCCAGTACTTC
CASSKSGGALETQYF
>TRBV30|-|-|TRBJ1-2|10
TGTGCCTGGAGCCTCGGTCGGCTTGACTTC
CAWSLGRLDF
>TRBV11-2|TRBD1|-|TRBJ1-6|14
TGTGCCAGCAGCTCGACAGGGGATGGGTCACCCCTCCACTTT
CASSSTGDGSPLHF
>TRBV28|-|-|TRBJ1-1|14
TGTGCCAGCAGACTTCCGGGAAGGTACACTGAAGCTTTCTTT
CASRLPGRYTEAFF
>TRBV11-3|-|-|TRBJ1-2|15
TGTGCCAGCAGCTTTTCAGGCGGGGCTCGTTATGGCTACACCTTC
CASSFSGGARYGYTF
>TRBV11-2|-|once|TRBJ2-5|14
TGTGCCAGCAGTTTGGGCTCGGAAGGAGAGACCCAGTACTTC
CASSLGSEGETQYF
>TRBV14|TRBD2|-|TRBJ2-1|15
TGTGCCAGCAGCCAAGTACTAGCGGGGGGCAATGAGCAGTTCTTC
CASSQVLAGGNEQFF
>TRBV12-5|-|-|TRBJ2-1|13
TGTGCTAGTGGCTTCTCACGGGGGCATGAGCAGTTCTTC
CASGFSRGHEQFF
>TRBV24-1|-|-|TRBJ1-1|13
TGTGCAACTCGGGCCGGGAGTCGAACTGAAGCTTTCTTT
CATRAGSRTEAFF
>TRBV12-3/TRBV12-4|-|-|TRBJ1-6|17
TGTGCCAGCAGTTTTGGGATAAGCGGGGTCAGGAATTCACCCCTCCACTTT
CASSFGISGVRNSPLHF
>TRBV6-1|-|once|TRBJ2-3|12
TGTGCGGAGGGGGGGGCGAGTGATACGCAGTATTTT
CAEGGASDTQYF
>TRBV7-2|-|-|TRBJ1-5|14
TGTGCCAGCAGCTCAAGGGCAGGGGATCAGCCCCAGCATTTT
CASSSRAGDQPQHF